These 12 T cell receptor beta chains were sequenced from one sample in a study of blood T cell repertoires in COVID-19. Method: immunoSEQ multiplex PCR; TCRdb's copy keeps in-frame clones and lacks some. The table shows approximately 50,000 clones, with around 82% occurring only once. Material: peripheral blood. Every receptor here comes from a human donor in a cohort sampled during active COVID-19.

There are a few counts of this clone. V and J are TRBV10-2 and TRBJ2-3, with TRBD2 as a possible D gene (6 bases). V shed 6 bases and J shed 0 bases, with 25 bases lying between them. The CDR3 loop spans 19 amino acids. The germline gives CDR1 WSHSY, CDR2 SAAADI. The CDR3 loop is CASRNEGSTSQMSTDTQYF. CDR3 DNA sequence: TGCGCCAGCAGAAATGAGGGATCTACTAGCCAGATGAGCACAGATACGCAGTATTTT.

This clone was detected only once. The chain uses TRBV27 and TRBJ1-2; D may be TRBD1 (6 bases). The CDR3 totals 14 residues. Germline lookup yields CDR1 MNHEY and CDR2 SMNVEV (reference sequence). V shed 5 bases and J shed 4 bases, with 14 bases lying between them. This CDR3 reads CASSLRGGAYGYTF. CDR3 bases: TGTGCCAGCAGTCTCCGAGGGGGTGCCTATGGCTACACCTTC.

This clone appeared once. The chain uses TRBV6-5 and TRBJ2-5, with 8 bases matching TRBD2. Germline CDR1 MNHEY, CDR2 SVGAGI. The CDR3 loop spans 15 amino acids. J lost 5 bases, V lost 6 bases, and 11 bases had no gene match. The CDR3 protein is CASRVSGGALETQYF. CDR3 nucleotide sequence: TGTGCCAGCAGGGTTTCCGGGGGGGCCCTTGAGACCCAGTACTTC.

The chain joins TRBV27 to TRBJ2-2; possibly TRBD1 for D (5 bases). V lost 7 bases, J lost 7 bases, and 25 bases lay in between. CDR3 length equals 17 residues. CDR1 is MNHEY and CDR2 is SMNVEV in the germline V gene (reference sequence). Written as DNA, the CDR3 is TGTGCCAGCACTAAAGACAGCTCCAAGTCCGTCAGCGGGGAGCTGTTTTTT. Translated: CASTKDSSKSVSGELFF.

This sequence joins TRBV2 and TRBJ1-6, with unresolved D. Germline V lookup: CDR1 SNHLY, CDR2 FYNNEI. V lost 9 bases to trimming and J lost 9 bases, with 12 bases between them. CDR3 length equals 12 residues. CDR3 amino acids: CASTDYGSPLHF. In DNA form, the CDR3 reads TGTGCCAGTACAGACTATGGTTCACCCCTCCACTTT.

The chain is built from TRBV9 and TRBJ1-2; D remains ambiguous. V gave up 4 bases and J gave up 0 bases, with 13 bases separating them. The CDR3 totals 15 residues. In germline, CDR1 is SGDLS, CDR2 YYNGEE. In DNA, the CDR3 is TGTGCCAGCAGCCCTGGAGGGCCACCTAACTATGGCTACACCTTC. Residues: CASSPGGPPNYGYTF.

The chain couples TRBV19 to TRBJ1-5, with 7 nucleotides matching TRBD1. This CDR3 spans 15 amino acids. V dropped 5 bases and J dropped 1; count of bases not matched to a gene: 5. Germline CDR1 LNHDA, CDR2 SQIVND (reference sequence). CDR3 in amino acids: CASSVQGVSNQPQHF. For the CDR3, the DNA is TGTGCCAGTAGTGTTCAGGGGGTGAGCAATCAGCCCCAGCATTTT.

The J gene is TRBJ2-7, the V gene TRBV6-5, with TRBD2 matching 9 bases. This CDR3 has 14 amino acids. Germline CDR1 is MNHEY and CDR2 is SVGAGI. With 8 bases clipped from V and 1 base from J, the junction kept 6 bases outside the gene matches. CDR3 in amino acids: CASFEAGGSYEQYF. DNA of the CDR3: TGTGCCAGCTTCGAGGCGGGGGGGTCCTACGAGCAGTACTTC.

In this sample, this clone turned up a few times. The CDR3 DNA is TGTGCCATCAGTGGGGAGGGGAAGCCTGAAGCTTTCTTT. It translates to CAISGEGKPEAFF. J is TRBJ1-1 and V is TRBV10-3, with D maybe TRBD1 (5 bases). The V end was cut by 4 bases, the J end by 6 bases, with 12 bases between. Germline CDR1 is ENHRY and CDR2 is SYGVKD. The CDR3 contains 13 residues.

This clone was seen a few times. This sequence joins TRBV6-2 or TRBV6-3 and TRBJ1-1; a possible D gene is TRBD1 (5 bases). V dropped 6 bases and J dropped 0 bases, with 8 bases sitting between them. Germline loops: CDR1 MNHEY, CDR2 SVGEGT. The CDR3 has 13 amino acids. As DNA, the CDR3 is TGTGCCAGCAGCTCGACAGTGAACACTGAAGCTTTCTTT. This translates into CASSSTVNTEAFF.

The rearrangement uses TRBV5-6 and TRBJ1-6, with no clear D. Trimming shortened V by 4 bases and J by 4 bases, and 15 bases separated the two germline ends. In germline, CDR1 is SGHDT, CDR2 YYEEEE. This CDR3 region has 16 residues. DNA for the CDR3: TGTGCCAGCAGCAGTACCCGGGAACCATATAATTCACCCCTCCACTTT. It encodes CASSSTREPYNSPLHF. Complete variable domain (other parts from reference TRBV5-6 and TRBJ1-6): DAGVTQSPTHLIKTRGQQVTLRCSPKSGHDTVSWYQQALGQGPQFIFQYYEEEERQRGNFPDRFSGHQFPNYSSELNVNALLLGDSALYLCASSSTREPYNSPLHFGNGTRLTVT.

The rearrangement uses TRBV2 and TRBJ2-1, with D perhaps matching TRBD1 (5 bases). The CDR3 loop spans 16 amino acids. In germline, CDR1 is SNHLY, CDR2 FYNNEI. The V end lost 8 bases, the J end lost 0 bases, and 17 bases lay between the germline ends. The CDR3, as DNA: TGTGCCAGCGTTGTTGGGGCGTTCAGCTCCTACAATGAGCAGTTCTTC. Translated: CASVVGAFSSYNEQFF.